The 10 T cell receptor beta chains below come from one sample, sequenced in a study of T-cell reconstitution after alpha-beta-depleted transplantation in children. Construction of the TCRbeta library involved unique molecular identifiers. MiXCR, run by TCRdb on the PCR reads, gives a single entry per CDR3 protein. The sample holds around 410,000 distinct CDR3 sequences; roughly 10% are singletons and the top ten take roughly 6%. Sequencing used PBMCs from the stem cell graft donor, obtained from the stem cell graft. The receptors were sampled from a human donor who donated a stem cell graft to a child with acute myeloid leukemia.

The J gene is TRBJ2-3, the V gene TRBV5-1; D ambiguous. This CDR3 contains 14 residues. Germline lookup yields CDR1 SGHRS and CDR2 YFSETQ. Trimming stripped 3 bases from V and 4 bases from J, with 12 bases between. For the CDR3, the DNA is TGCGCCAGCAGCTGGAGACAACTCCCAGATACGCAGTATTTT. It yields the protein CASSWRQLPDTQYF.

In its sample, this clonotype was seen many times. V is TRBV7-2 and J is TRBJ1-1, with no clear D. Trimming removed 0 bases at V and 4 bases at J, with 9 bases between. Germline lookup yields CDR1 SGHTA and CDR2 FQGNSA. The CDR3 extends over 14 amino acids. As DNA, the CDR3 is TGTGCCAGCAGCTTAGCTCTGGGAACCACTGAAGCTTTCTTT. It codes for CASSLALGTTEAFF.

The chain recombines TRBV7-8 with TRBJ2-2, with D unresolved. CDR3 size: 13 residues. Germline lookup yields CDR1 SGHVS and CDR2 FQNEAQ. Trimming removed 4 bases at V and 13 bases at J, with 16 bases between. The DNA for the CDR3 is TGTGCCAGCAGCTCCAACAGTATTCGTCGGCTGTTTTTT. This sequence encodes CASSSNSIRRLFF. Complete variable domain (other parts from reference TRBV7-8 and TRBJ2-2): GAGVSQSPRYKVAKRGQDVALRCDPISGHVSLFWYQQALGQGPEFLTYFQNEAQLDKSGLPSDRFFAERPEGSVSTLKIQRTQQEDSAVYLCASSSNSIRRLFFGEGSRLTVL.

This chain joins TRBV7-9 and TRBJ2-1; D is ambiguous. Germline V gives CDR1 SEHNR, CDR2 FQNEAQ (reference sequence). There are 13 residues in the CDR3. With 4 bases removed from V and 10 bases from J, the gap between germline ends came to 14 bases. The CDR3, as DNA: TGTGCCAGCAGCTCACCTGGAGCCACAGAGCAGTTCTTC. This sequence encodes CASSSPGATEQFF. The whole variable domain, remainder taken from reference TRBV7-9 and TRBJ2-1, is DTGVSQNPRHKITKRGQNVTFRCDPISEHNRLYWYRQTLGQGPEFLTYFQNEAQLEKSRLLSDRFSAERPKGSFSTLEIQRTEQGDSAMYLCASSSPGATEQFFGPGTRLTVL.

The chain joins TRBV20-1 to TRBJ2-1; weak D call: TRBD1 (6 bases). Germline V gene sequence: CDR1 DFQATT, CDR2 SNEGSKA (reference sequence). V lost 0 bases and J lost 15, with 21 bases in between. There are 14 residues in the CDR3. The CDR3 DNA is TGCAGTGCTAGAGACAAAAGGACAGAGTCTCCTGTGTTCTTC. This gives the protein CSARDKRTESPVFF.

Written as DNA, the CDR3 is TGTGCCAGCAGCCTGGGTAGGGGGTTAGAGCAGTACGTC. This encodes CASSLGRGLEQYV. The chain couples TRBV6-6 to TRBJ2-7; weak D call: TRBD1 (6 bases). The CDR3 consists of 13 residues. Looked up from germline, CDR1 is MNHNY and CDR2 is SVGAGI (reference sequence). V lost 6 bases and J lost 7, with 16 bases in between.

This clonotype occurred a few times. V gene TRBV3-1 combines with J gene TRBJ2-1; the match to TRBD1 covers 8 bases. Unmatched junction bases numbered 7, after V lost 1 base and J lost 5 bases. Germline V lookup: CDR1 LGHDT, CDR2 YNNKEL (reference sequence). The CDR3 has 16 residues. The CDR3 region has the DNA TGTGCCAGCAGCCAAGGGGGCAGGGGGCGCGACAATGAGCAGTTCTTC. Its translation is CASSQGGRGRDNEQFF.

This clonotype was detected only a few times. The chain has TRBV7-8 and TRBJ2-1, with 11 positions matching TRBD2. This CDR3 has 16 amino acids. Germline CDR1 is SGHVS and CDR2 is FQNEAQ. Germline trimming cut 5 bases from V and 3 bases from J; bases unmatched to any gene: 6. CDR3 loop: CASSLTGTSGYNEQFF. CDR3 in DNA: TGTGCCAGCAGCCTAACGGGGACTAGCGGCTACAATGAGCAGTTCTTC.

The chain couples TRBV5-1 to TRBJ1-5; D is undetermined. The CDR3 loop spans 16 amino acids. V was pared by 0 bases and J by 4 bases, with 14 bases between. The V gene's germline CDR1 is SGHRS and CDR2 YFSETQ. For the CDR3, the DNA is TGCGCCAGCAGCTTGGACGTTCGAGGCGCGAATCAGCCCCAGCATTTT. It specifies CASSLDVRGANQPQHF.

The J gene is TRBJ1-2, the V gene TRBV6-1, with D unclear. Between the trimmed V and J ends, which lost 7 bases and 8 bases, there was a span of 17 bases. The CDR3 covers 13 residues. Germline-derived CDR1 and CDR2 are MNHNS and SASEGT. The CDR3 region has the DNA TGTGCCAGCAAGGCCCTCCTGGGTGACGGCTACACCTTC. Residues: CASKALLGDGYTF.